Listed below are T cell receptor beta chains from one sample, sequenced in a study of blood T cell repertoires in COVID-19. Produced via immunoSEQ multiplex PCR; TCRdb's table is partial and in-frame only. The sample lists a few hundred thousand clones; more than 75% were seen once. The source material was PBMCs or T cells enriched from blood (not recorded which). These receptors were obtained from a woman aged 18-30 years who had recovered from COVID-19. Each CDR3 is given with its conserved first and last residue. The D gene is left open where the match is weak. Clone size is given for some rows only: seen once, a few or many times, or a class if the clone is expanded.

abundance	d_gene	v_gene	j_gene	CDR3nt	CDR3aa
.	.	TRBV27	TRBJ1-2	TGTGCCAGCAGTATTGGAAGGGGGTTAAAGAATGGCTACACCTTC	CASSIGRGLKNGYTF
.	.	TRBV7-9	TRBJ1-5	TGTGCCAGCAGCCAGGGCAGTAATCAGCCCCAGCATTTT	CASSQGSNQPQHF
.	.	TRBV30	TRBJ1-6	TGTGCCTGGAACCTGGGACAAATGTTTTCACCCCTCCACTTT	CAWNLGQMFSPLHF
.	.	TRBV6-5	TRBJ2-1	TGTGCCAGCAGCCGAACAGGTTACAATGAGCAGTTCTTC	CASSRTGYNEQFF
once	TRBD1	TRBV4-1	TRBJ1-4	TGCGCCAGCAGCCAAAACAGGGGGCGGGATGAAAAACTGTTTTTT	CASSQNRGRDEKLFF
.	TRBD2	TRBV18	TRBJ2-7	TGTGCCAGCTCACCATTCGGGGGGGCCGTATACGAGCAGTACTTC	CASSPFGGAVYEQYF
.	TRBD1	TRBV5-1	TRBJ2-3	TGCGCCAGCAGCGACCCGCAGGGGGCGGATACGCAGTATTTT	CASSDPQGADTQYF
.	.	TRBV28	TRBJ1-6	TGTGCCAGCACCTTAGGACAGTTTACTTCACCCCTCCACTTT	CASTLGQFTSPLHF
.	.	TRBV24-1	TRBJ2-1	TGTGCCACCAGTGATTCTCGTGGTAGCGGTACCTACAATGAGCAGTTCTTC	CATSDSRGSGTYNEQFF
.	TRBD1	TRBV18	TRBJ2-3	TGTGCCAGCTCACTCTCCGGGACAGGGAGAGATACGCAGTATTTT	CASSLSGTGRDTQYF
.	TRBD1	TRBV19	TRBJ1-2	TGTGCCAGTAGTTCCGCCGGGACAGGGGGCTTCTATGGCTACACCTTC	CASSSAGTGGFYGYTF
.	TRBD1	TRBV4-1	TRBJ2-1	TGCGCCAGCCAACCGGGACAGGGAACTTACAATGAGCAGTTCTTC	CASQPGQGTYNEQFF
.	TRBD1	TRBV5-8	TRBJ2-5	TGTGCCAGCAGCTTTGGGACAGCGGAGACCCAGTACTTC	CASSFGTAETQYF
.	.	TRBV7-6	TRBJ2-7	TGTGCCAGCAGCTTAGGGCTATCCGGATCGGGGTCCTACGAGCAGTACTTC	CASSLGLSGSGSYEQYF
.	.	TRBV12-5	TRBJ1-1	TGTGCTAGTGCCACGGACGGGGAGCGTGGAGCTTTCTTT	CASATDGERGAFF
once	.	TRBV7-2	TRBJ1-2	TGTGCCAGCAGCGCAGGGACATTCTATGGCTACACCTTC	CASSAGTFYGYTF
.	.	TRBV7-3	TRBJ1-1	TGTGCCAGCAGCTTAAGGGGGCCGACTGAAGCTTTCTTT	CASSLRGPTEAFF